These 8 T cell receptor beta chains originate from one sample sequenced in a study of T cell responses to AZD1222 COVID-19 vaccine. The table came from immunoSEQ multiplex PCR; TCRdb's copy has only in-frame clones and leaves some out. Among 150,000 to 250,000 clones listed, approximately 93% were seen once. The sample consisted of peripheral blood, taken 28 days after the second AZD1222 dose. Receptors originate from an adult who received the AZD1222 COVID-19 vaccine.

The chain couples TRBV7-9 to TRBJ1-6; 7 bases are a match to TRBD1. This CDR3 region has 12 residues. With V trimmed by 10 bases and J by 8 bases, 5 bases remained unmatched. Germline V lookup: CDR1 SEHNR, CDR2 FQNEAQ (reference sequence). For the CDR3, the DNA is TGTGCCACCCGACAGGGTGATTCACCCCTCCACTTT. Translation gives CATRQGDSPLHF.

The chain joins TRBV30 to TRBJ2-5; D not resolved. The CDR3 runs to 13 residues. V lost 5 bases and J lost 4, with 14 bases in between. Germline values: CDR1 GTSNPN, CDR2 SVGIG (reference sequence). Here the CDR3 DNA reads TGTGCCTGGGCCCGGTTAGCCTCAGAGACCCAGTACTTC. Translation gives CAWARLASETQYF.

The chain carries TRBV6-5 and TRBJ1-2; D gene ambiguous. V was pared by 6 bases and J by 8 bases, with 13 bases between. The CDR3 has 12 residues. Germline V gives CDR1 MNHEY, CDR2 SVGAGI. CDR3 residues: CASRSVIGGYTF. In DNA form, the CDR3 reads TGTGCCAGCAGATCCGTTATCGGGGGCTACACCTTC.

This sequence joins TRBV7-6 and TRBJ1-4, with TRBD1 matching 9 bases. CDR3 length equals 13 residues. V lost 5 bases, J lost 8 bases, and 3 bases stayed unmatched. Germline values: CDR1 SGHVS, CDR2 FNYEAQ. In nucleotides, the CDR3 is TGTGCCAGCAGCAGACAGGGGGGGGAAAAACTGTTTTTT. Its protein product is CASSRQGGEKLFF.

J is TRBJ1-1 and V is TRBV21-1. TRBV21-1 is classified as a pseudogene. The CDR3 runs to 13 residues. The DNA of the CDR3 is TGTGCCAGCAGCGGTGAGGGGACCACTGAAGCTTTCTTT. Translated: CASSGEGTTEAFF.

This clone was observed once. The chain links TRBV7-3 to TRBJ1-1, with D possibly matching TRBD1 (5 bases). The CDR3 contains 13 residues. Germline-derived CDR1 and CDR2 are SGHTA and FQGTGA. Trimming took off 5 bases at V and 5 bases at J, with 12 bases between the two ends. The CDR3 loop is CASSPRDGTEAFF. DNA of the CDR3: TGTGCCAGCAGCCCACGGGACGGAACTGAAGCTTTCTTT.

The gene calls are TRBV3-1 (or the pseudogene TRBV3-2) and TRBJ1-4, with 7 nucleotides matching TRBD1. V lost 1 base and J lost 0; bases outside the gene matches: 5. CDR1 is LGHDT, CDR2 YNNKEL, per germline (reference sequence). This CDR3 has 17 residues. As DNA, the CDR3 is TGTGCCAGCAGCCAAGGGACAGGATATGCAACTAATGAAAAACTGTTTTTT. It codes for CASSQGTGYATNEKLFF.

The chain has TRBV19 and TRBJ1-1; D is perhaps TRBD1 (6 bases). The CDR3 length is 15 residues. V lost 2 bases to trimming and J lost 3 bases, with 13 bases between them. Germline loops: CDR1 LNHDA, CDR2 SQIVND (reference sequence). The CDR3 DNA sequence: TGTGCCAGTAGTATACTCAGGGGCCGGGACACTGAAGCTTTCTTT. Encoded protein: CASSILRGRDTEAFF.